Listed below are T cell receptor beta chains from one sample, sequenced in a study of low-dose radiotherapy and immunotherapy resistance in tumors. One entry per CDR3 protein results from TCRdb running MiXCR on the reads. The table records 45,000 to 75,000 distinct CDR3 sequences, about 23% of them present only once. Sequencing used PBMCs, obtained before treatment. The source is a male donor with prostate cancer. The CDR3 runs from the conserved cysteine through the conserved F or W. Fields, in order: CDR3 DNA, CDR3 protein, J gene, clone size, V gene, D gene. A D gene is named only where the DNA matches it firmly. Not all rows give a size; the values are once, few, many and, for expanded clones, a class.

CDR3nt: TGTGCCAGCTCACCAACTGGGGCCAACGTCCTGACTTTC
CDR3aa: CASSPTGANVLTF
j_gene: TRBJ2-6
abundance: few
v_gene: TRBV18
d_gene: .

CDR3nt: TGTGCCTGGAGTCAGCAGGCCTTAACCTACAATGAGCAGTTCTTC
CDR3aa: CAWSQQALTYNEQFF
j_gene: TRBJ2-1
abundance: many
v_gene: TRBV30
d_gene: .

CDR3nt: TGTGCCACCAGCAGACCCGGGACTAGCGGGAGGGCTGAGCAGTTCTTC
CDR3aa: CATSRPGTSGRAEQFF
j_gene: TRBJ2-1
abundance: many
v_gene: TRBV15
d_gene: TRBD2

CDR3nt: TGTGCCAGCAGTTACTCTCCCCTACCTGGGAGGAATGAGCAGTTCTTC
CDR3aa: CASSYSPLPGRNEQFF
j_gene: TRBJ2-1
abundance: few
v_gene: TRBV6-8
d_gene: .

CDR3nt: TGCGCCAGCGGTCAAGGGCAGGGTGTTTCACCCCTCCACTTT
CDR3aa: CASGQGQGVSPLHF
j_gene: TRBJ1-6
abundance: .
v_gene: TRBV10-1
d_gene: .

CDR3nt: TGTGCCAGCAGCACCGGGACAGGTCTCTACGAGCAGTACTTC
CDR3aa: CASSTGTGLYEQYF
j_gene: TRBJ2-7
abundance: many
v_gene: TRBV5-4
d_gene: TRBD1

CDR3nt: TGTGCCAGCAGCTTCGCAGATCAAGAGACCCAGTACTTC
CDR3aa: CASSFADQETQYF
j_gene: TRBJ2-5
abundance: many
v_gene: TRBV13
d_gene: .

CDR3nt: TGCGCCAGCAGCTCGACAGTACAGGGGCCTGAAGCTTTCTTT
CDR3aa: CASSSTVQGPEAFF
j_gene: TRBJ1-1
abundance: many
v_gene: TRBV5-1
d_gene: TRBD1

CDR3nt: TGTGCCAGCGGAGGGGTCGCGGCAAGCTCCTACAATGAGCAGTTCTTC
CDR3aa: CASGGVAASSYNEQFF
j_gene: TRBJ2-1
abundance: medium-sized
v_gene: TRBV2
d_gene: .

CDR3nt: TGCGCCAGCAGCCACAGAGAGGGCGGTAGCACAGATACGCAGTATTTT
CDR3aa: CASSHREGGSTDTQYF
j_gene: TRBJ2-3
abundance: many
v_gene: TRBV4-1
d_gene: .

CDR3nt: TGTGCCAGCAGCCTAAGACAGACAACTAATGAAAAACTGTTTTTT
CDR3aa: CASSLRQTTNEKLFF
j_gene: TRBJ1-4
abundance: many
v_gene: TRBV7-9
d_gene: .

CDR3nt: TGTGCCAGCAGACTGGACAGGAGGGAGCAAGAGACCCAGTACTTC
CDR3aa: CASRLDRREQETQYF
j_gene: TRBJ2-5
abundance: many
v_gene: TRBV7-8
d_gene: .

CDR3nt: TGTGCCAGCAAGCCGGGACAGGGCAACGATGAGCAGTTCTTC
CDR3aa: CASKPGQGNDEQFF
j_gene: TRBJ2-1
abundance: many
v_gene: TRBV2
d_gene: TRBD1

CDR3nt: TGTGCCAGCAGTTTCAAGGGCACTGAAGCTTTCTTT
CDR3aa: CASSFKGTEAFF
j_gene: TRBJ1-1
abundance: many
v_gene: TRBV12-3/TRBV12-4
d_gene: .

CDR3nt: TGCGCCAGCAGCCCCAAAGTGGCTCCCGGGGAGCTGTTTTTT
CDR3aa: CASSPKVAPGELFF
j_gene: TRBJ2-2
abundance: many
v_gene: TRBV5-1
d_gene: .

CDR3nt: TGTGCCAGCACCTCAAGCGGGGCTAGCACAGATACGCAGTATTTT
CDR3aa: CASTSSGASTDTQYF
j_gene: TRBJ2-3
abundance: many
v_gene: TRBV25-1
d_gene: TRBD2

CDR3nt: TGTGCCAGCAGTGAAAGAGGGCCCTTGAACACCGGGGAGCTGTTTTTT
CDR3aa: CASSERGPLNTGELFF
j_gene: TRBJ2-2
abundance: many
v_gene: TRBV2
d_gene: .

CDR3nt: TGTGCCAGCAGTCCTCAGGGGCCAAATCAGCCCCAGCATTTT
CDR3aa: CASSPQGPNQPQHF
j_gene: TRBJ1-5
abundance: .
v_gene: TRBV28
d_gene: .

CDR3nt: TGTGCCAGCAGCTATGCCCTGGGAGGGGAGACCCAGTACTTC
CDR3aa: CASSYALGGETQYF
j_gene: TRBJ2-5
abundance: .
v_gene: TRBV12-3/TRBV12-4
d_gene: TRBD2

CDR3nt: TGTGCCAGCAGCTTGGCGGGTGAGAGGTACAATGAGCAGTTCTTC
CDR3aa: CASSLAGERYNEQFF
j_gene: TRBJ2-1
abundance: many
v_gene: TRBV11-2
d_gene: .

CDR3nt: TGTGCCAGCAGCCTCGCCAGAGTAGGGATCAGCACAGATACGCAGTATTTT
CDR3aa: CASSLARVGISTDTQYF
j_gene: TRBJ2-3
abundance: .
v_gene: TRBV5-6
d_gene: .

CDR3nt: TGTGCCAGCAGTCCCGGGACAGGGCTGGCGAAGGAGCAGTACTTC
CDR3aa: CASSPGTGLAKEQYF
j_gene: TRBJ2-7
abundance: many
v_gene: TRBV28
d_gene: TRBD1

CDR3nt: TGCAGTGCTGGGGTAGCGGGAGGGTCCTCCTACGAGCAGTACTTC
CDR3aa: CSAGVAGGSSYEQYF
j_gene: TRBJ2-7
abundance: many
v_gene: TRBV20-1
d_gene: TRBD2

CDR3nt: TGCGCCAGCAGCTTGTTGACAGAGGATGGCTACACCTTC
CDR3aa: CASSLLTEDGYTF
j_gene: TRBJ1-2
abundance: many
v_gene: TRBV5-1
d_gene: .

CDR3nt: TGTGCCAGCAGCGGTAGCGGCTACGAGCAGTACTTC
CDR3aa: CASSGSGYEQYF
j_gene: TRBJ2-7
abundance: few
v_gene: TRBV4-2
d_gene: .

CDR3nt: TGTGCCATCGGGTCCCCGGGACAGATTCGCTACGAGCAGTACTTC
CDR3aa: CAIGSPGQIRYEQYF
j_gene: TRBJ2-7
abundance: many
v_gene: TRBV10-3
d_gene: TRBD1

CDR3nt: TGCGCCAGCAGCCAAGTGGGGGCACGGGACACTGAAGCTTTCTTT
CDR3aa: CASSQVGARDTEAFF
j_gene: TRBJ1-1
abundance: many
v_gene: TRBV4-1
d_gene: .

CDR3nt: TGCAGTGCTAGTGGGACAGGGGGCTTTGATCGCTCCTACAATGAGCAGTTCTTC
CDR3aa: CSASGTGGFDRSYNEQFF
j_gene: TRBJ2-1
abundance: many
v_gene: TRBV20-1
d_gene: TRBD1

CDR3nt: TGTGCCAGCAGCTCAGGGGGAGGGGGGGCCAACGTCCTGACTTTC
CDR3aa: CASSSGGGGANVLTF
j_gene: TRBJ2-6
abundance: many
v_gene: TRBV11-2
d_gene: .

CDR3nt: TGTGCCAGCAGGATATCCGGTAACTATGGCTACACCTTC
CDR3aa: CASRISGNYGYTF
j_gene: TRBJ1-2
abundance: many
v_gene: TRBV28
d_gene: .

CDR3nt: TGTGCCAGCAGTTCAGCCAATTCCCAGCCCCAGCATTTT
CDR3aa: CASSSANSQPQHF
j_gene: TRBJ1-5
abundance: many
v_gene: TRBV6-5
d_gene: .

CDR3nt: TGTGCCAGTAGTTTCGGACCGTCCTCCTACGAGCAGTACTTC
CDR3aa: CASSFGPSSYEQYF
j_gene: TRBJ2-7
abundance: many
v_gene: TRBV19
d_gene: .

CDR3nt: TGCGCCAGCAGCTTGGTGGTGGGGAACGAGCAGTACTTC
CDR3aa: CASSLVVGNEQYF
j_gene: TRBJ2-7
abundance: many
v_gene: TRBV5-3
d_gene: .

CDR3nt: TGTGCCAGCAGAAATATGGGCGAAGGGAGGCAAGAGACCCAGTACTTC
CDR3aa: CASRNMGEGRQETQYF
j_gene: TRBJ2-5
abundance: .
v_gene: TRBV27
d_gene: .

CDR3nt: TGTGCCAGCGTCTCCCCCCCCTACGAGCAGTACTTC
CDR3aa: CASVSPPYEQYF
j_gene: TRBJ2-7
abundance: .
v_gene: TRBV6-1
d_gene: .

CDR3nt: TGTGCCAGCAGTTTAGGGGACCATTATGGCTACACCTTC
CDR3aa: CASSLGDHYGYTF
j_gene: TRBJ1-2
abundance: many
v_gene: TRBV28
d_gene: .

CDR3nt: TGTGCCAGCAGTTCCGGGACAGGGGCTCAGAATGAGCAGTTCTTC
CDR3aa: CASSSGTGAQNEQFF
j_gene: TRBJ2-1
abundance: .
v_gene: TRBV28
d_gene: TRBD1

CDR3nt: TGCGCCAGCACTACAGGGGAGTGGGATGAAAAACTGTTTTTT
CDR3aa: CASTTGEWDEKLFF
j_gene: TRBJ1-4
abundance: many
v_gene: TRBV5-1
d_gene: TRBD1

CDR3nt: TGTGCCAGCAGTAGCGGGAGAGTTGAGACCCAGTACTTC
CDR3aa: CASSSGRVETQYF
j_gene: TRBJ2-5
abundance: few
v_gene: TRBV28
d_gene: TRBD2

CDR3nt: TGTGCCAGCAGCCGGTCTGGACTAGCGGGATACGAGCAGTACTTC
CDR3aa: CASSRSGLAGYEQYF
j_gene: TRBJ2-7
abundance: many
v_gene: TRBV14
d_gene: TRBD2

CDR3nt: TGTGCCAGCAGGCCCGGGACCAGCTCTGGAAACACCATATATTTT
CDR3aa: CASRPGTSSGNTIYF
j_gene: TRBJ1-3
abundance: many
v_gene: TRBV25-1
d_gene: .

CDR3nt: TGTGCCAGCAGCCAGGGGTGGACAGGGGCGGTAGAGACCCAGTACTTC
CDR3aa: CASSQGWTGAVETQYF
j_gene: TRBJ2-5
abundance: many
v_gene: TRBV5-4
d_gene: TRBD1

CDR3nt: TGCAGCGTTGAGTACAGGGGGCAACGGGGTGAGCAGTTCTTC
CDR3aa: CSVEYRGQRGEQFF
j_gene: TRBJ2-1
abundance: .
v_gene: TRBV29-1
d_gene: TRBD1

CDR3nt: TGCAGCGTTGACGTGCTAGCGGGGGGGGGGGATACGCAGTATTTT
CDR3aa: CSVDVLAGGGDTQYF
j_gene: TRBJ2-3
abundance: many
v_gene: TRBV29-1
d_gene: TRBD2

CDR3nt: TGTGCCAGCGGCACCCTAGACGGATACTACGAGCAGTACTTC
CDR3aa: CASGTLDGYYEQYF
j_gene: TRBJ2-7
abundance: .
v_gene: TRBV7-2
d_gene: .

CDR3nt: TGTGCCAGCAGCCCCGGGCCGGGGGAGGGGAGTCAGCCCCAGCATTTT
CDR3aa: CASSPGPGEGSQPQHF
j_gene: TRBJ1-5
abundance: many
v_gene: TRBV28
d_gene: .

CDR3nt: TGTGCCAGTAAAACCACCGGGACGGGGGATACGCAGTATTTT
CDR3aa: CASKTTGTGDTQYF
j_gene: TRBJ2-3
abundance: .
v_gene: TRBV11-2
d_gene: .

CDR3nt: TGTGCCAGCAGTGGTAGGGCGAACACTGAAGCTTTCTTT
CDR3aa: CASSGRANTEAFF
j_gene: TRBJ1-1
abundance: many
v_gene: TRBV2
d_gene: .

CDR3nt: TGTGCCACTAAGAGGGGCAGGGGGCTCCCCCCAGATACGCAGTATTTT
CDR3aa: CATKRGRGLPPDTQYF
j_gene: TRBJ2-3
abundance: .
v_gene: TRBV26
d_gene: .

CDR3nt: TGTGCCAGCAATTGGGGCGGGGTCTTTCTGAACACTGAAGCTTTCTTT
CDR3aa: CASNWGGVFLNTEAFF
j_gene: TRBJ1-1
abundance: .
v_gene: TRBV6-2/TRBV6-3
d_gene: .

CDR3nt: TGTGCCAGCAGTTTGGGGGAAGCTTTCTTT
CDR3aa: CASSLGEAFF
j_gene: TRBJ1-1
abundance: many
v_gene: TRBV12-3/TRBV12-4
d_gene: .

CDR3nt: TGCGCCAGCAGCCGAGATGCAGGGGGCAGCACAGATACGCAGTATTTT
CDR3aa: CASSRDAGGSTDTQYF
j_gene: TRBJ2-3
abundance: .
v_gene: TRBV5-1
d_gene: TRBD1

CDR3nt: TGTGCCAGCAGCGTAAGGTACAGGGGAGGGATGATCTTC
CDR3aa: CASSVRYRGGMIF
j_gene: TRBJ2-1
abundance: .
v_gene: TRBV9
d_gene: .

CDR3nt: TGTGCCATCAGTGAGTCTGGACAGGGGGAATCCGAAGCTTTCTTT
CDR3aa: CAISESGQGESEAFF
j_gene: TRBJ1-1
abundance: many
v_gene: TRBV10-3
d_gene: TRBD1

CDR3nt: TGTGCCAGCAGCATACAGGGGCAGGGGAAGCCCCAGCATTTT
CDR3aa: CASSIQGQGKPQHF
j_gene: TRBJ1-5
abundance: many
v_gene: TRBV2
d_gene: TRBD1

CDR3nt: TGTGCCAGCAGATCCGGGACGACCAGCTCCTACGAGCAGTACTTC
CDR3aa: CASRSGTTSSYEQYF
j_gene: TRBJ2-7
abundance: few
v_gene: TRBV28
d_gene: .

CDR3nt: TGTGCCAGCAGCTTTCGGGAGTTGGGCTACAATGAGCAGTTCTTC
CDR3aa: CASSFRELGYNEQFF
j_gene: TRBJ2-1
abundance: many
v_gene: TRBV7-2
d_gene: .

CDR3nt: .
CDR3aa: CSTNQTSMYLCASMSRPLQPQHF
j_gene: TRBJ1-5
abundance: .
v_gene: TRBV29-1
d_gene: .

CDR3nt: TGTGCCAGCAGCCAAGAGGGACAGGTATACTACGAGCAGTACTTC
CDR3aa: CASSQEGQVYYEQYF
j_gene: TRBJ2-7
abundance: many
v_gene: TRBV3-1
d_gene: TRBD1